The sequence of this T cell receptor beta chain was determined in a study of T cell changes during pregnancy in multiple sclerosis. Sequencing used immunoSEQ multiplex PCR; TCRdb keeps in-frame clones, though not all of them. The data contain almost 65,000 clones, 92% of them singletons. The CDR3 covers 14 residues. CDR1 and CDR2 from the germline V gene are SNHLY and FYNNEI. V gave up 8 bases and J gave up 5 bases; unmatched junction bases: 11. This clone was detected once. Here the sequenced sample was peripheral blood, taken in the first trimester of pregnancy. This clonotype was sampled from a female donor with multiple sclerosis, enrolled in a pregnancy study. V usage is TRBV2 and J usage is TRBJ1-1; 7 bases map to TRBD1. The CDR3 spells CASRRGAVGTEAFF. As DNA, the CDR3 is TGTGCCAGCCGCAGGGGGGCGGTAGGGACTGAAGCTTTCTTT.